This is a list of T cell receptor beta chains from one sample in a study of blood T cell repertoires in COVID-19. Sequenced by immunoSEQ multiplex PCR; TCRdb stores in-frame clones only, minus some. This table has about 310,000 clones, around 90% appearing once. Sequences were obtained from peripheral blood. The receptors here all came from a man aged 18 to 30 with active or convalescent COVID-19. Each CDR3 is given with its conserved first and last residue. Fields, in order: J gene, V gene, D gene, clone size, CDR3 DNA, CDR3 protein. D genes are given only for firm matches. Where a row states a size, it is once, few, many or the class of an expanded clone; other rows omit it.

j_call: TRBJ1-4
v_call: TRBV6-2/TRBV6-3
d_call: NA
clone_size: once
cdr3_nt: TGTGCCAGCAGTTACGTGGGGGCCAGGCATGAAAAACTGTTTTTT
cdr3_aa: CASSYVGARHEKLFF

j_call: TRBJ2-5
v_call: TRBV7-7
d_call: TRBD1
clone_size: NA
cdr3_nt: TGTGCCAGCAGCCCGGAAGGGGGCGCGGTGGAGACCCAGTACTTC
cdr3_aa: CASSPEGGAVETQYF

j_call: TRBJ1-2
v_call: TRBV27
d_call: NA
clone_size: NA
cdr3_nt: TGTGCCAGCAGTCCCGACAGGCACGGCTACACCTTC
cdr3_aa: CASSPDRHGYTF

j_call: TRBJ2-5
v_call: TRBV5-1
d_call: NA
clone_size: NA
cdr3_nt: TGCGCCAGCAGCCTTGGCCTGGCTAGCGTGTACCAAGAGACCCAGTACTTC
cdr3_aa: CASSLGLASVYQETQYF

j_call: TRBJ2-1
v_call: TRBV7-6
d_call: TRBD2
clone_size: once
cdr3_nt: TGTGCCAGCAGCTTAACTCCGGGACTAGCGGGAGGGGACAATGAGCAGTTCTTC
cdr3_aa: CASSLTPGLAGGDNEQFF

j_call: TRBJ1-2
v_call: TRBV27
d_call: TRBD1
clone_size: once
cdr3_nt: TGTGCCAGCAGACCCGGGACAGGGGTATATGGCTATGGCTACACCTTC
cdr3_aa: CASRPGTGVYGYGYTF

j_call: TRBJ2-1
v_call: TRBV7-2
d_call: TRBD2
clone_size: NA
cdr3_nt: TGTGCCAGCAGCACCGGGACTAGCAATGAGCAGTTCTTC
cdr3_aa: CASSTGTSNEQFF

j_call: TRBJ1-5
v_call: TRBV19
d_call: NA
clone_size: NA
cdr3_nt: TGTGCCAGTAGTCCCTTCATAGGCAATCAGCCCCAGCATTTT
cdr3_aa: CASSPFIGNQPQHF

j_call: TRBJ1-2
v_call: TRBV6-5
d_call: NA
clone_size: NA
cdr3_nt: TGTGCCAGCAGTAATACACAGGGTTATGGCTACACCTTC
cdr3_aa: CASSNTQGYGYTF

j_call: TRBJ2-1
v_call: TRBV3-1/TRBV3-2
d_call: TRBD1
clone_size: once
cdr3_nt: TGTGCCAGCAGCCAAGGGCGACAGGGGGCAGCCTACAATGAGCAGTTCTTC
cdr3_aa: CASSQGRQGAAYNEQFF

j_call: TRBJ2-1
v_call: TRBV15
d_call: TRBD1
clone_size: NA
cdr3_nt: TGTGCCACCGGACCTCCGGACAGGGGGCGGAATGAGCAGTTCTTC
cdr3_aa: CATGPPDRGRNEQFF

j_call: TRBJ1-6
v_call: TRBV5-4
d_call: TRBD1
clone_size: few
cdr3_nt: TGTGCCAGCAGCCCGAGCGGACAGGGTAATTCACCCCTCCACTTT
cdr3_aa: CASSPSGQGNSPLHF

j_call: TRBJ2-1
v_call: TRBV18
d_call: TRBD2
clone_size: NA
cdr3_nt: TGTGCCAGCTCACCACCGCAGACTAGCAATCCCTACAATGAGCAGTTCTTC
cdr3_aa: CASSPPQTSNPYNEQFF

j_call: TRBJ2-7
v_call: TRBV11-2
d_call: NA
clone_size: once
cdr3_nt: TGTGCCAGCAGCTTCGGGTGGGAGCCGGGCGGCGAGCAGTACTTC
cdr3_aa: CASSFGWEPGGEQYF

j_call: TRBJ2-3
v_call: TRBV7-9
d_call: NA
clone_size: NA
cdr3_nt: TGTGCCAGCAGCTTCCGGGGTCGGGGCACAGATACGCAGTATTTT
cdr3_aa: CASSFRGRGTDTQYF

j_call: TRBJ2-1
v_call: TRBV15
d_call: TRBD2
clone_size: NA
cdr3_nt: TGTGCCACCAGCAGCTGGACTAGCGGGCATTATAGCTCCTACAATGAGCAGTTCTTC
cdr3_aa: CATSSWTSGHYSSYNEQFF

j_call: TRBJ2-5
v_call: TRBV20-1
d_call: NA
clone_size: few
cdr3_nt: TGCAGCGCGGGACGGGGGAAGACCCAGTACTTC
cdr3_aa: CSAGRGKTQYF

j_call: TRBJ2-1
v_call: TRBV18
d_call: TRBD2
clone_size: NA
cdr3_nt: TGTGCCAGCTCTACGGGGACTAGCGGCCATTACAATGAGCAGTTCTTC
cdr3_aa: CASSTGTSGHYNEQFF

j_call: TRBJ2-1
v_call: TRBV19
d_call: NA
clone_size: once
cdr3_nt: TGTGCCAGTAGTCCCTCGTTTAGCGCTTACAATGAGCAGTTCTTC
cdr3_aa: CASSPSFSAYNEQFF

j_call: TRBJ1-1
v_call: TRBV16
d_call: NA
clone_size: NA
cdr3_nt: TGTGCCAGCAGCCAAGCAACAGGCATGTACAAAGCTTTCTTT
cdr3_aa: CASSQATGMYKAFF

j_call: TRBJ2-2
v_call: TRBV6-5
d_call: TRBD2
clone_size: NA
cdr3_nt: TGTGCCAGCAAAGAATCGGGGGGGACCGGGGAGCTGTTTTTT
cdr3_aa: CASKESGGTGELFF

j_call: TRBJ1-5
v_call: TRBV7-6
d_call: NA
clone_size: NA
cdr3_nt: TGTGCCAGCAGCTTAGGGCAGGGAGGGAGCAATCAGCCCCAGCATTTT
cdr3_aa: CASSLGQGGSNQPQHF

j_call: TRBJ2-5
v_call: TRBV4-1
d_call: TRBD1
clone_size: NA
cdr3_nt: TGCGCCAGCAGCCGGAATGGTGCCGGGACAGGGGAGGAAGAGACCCAGTACTTC
cdr3_aa: CASSRNGAGTGEEETQYF

j_call: TRBJ2-1
v_call: TRBV4-1
d_call: TRBD2
clone_size: NA
cdr3_nt: TGCGCCAGCAGCCAGCTTAGCGGGACAAAGAATTACAATGAGCAGTTCTTC
cdr3_aa: CASSQLSGTKNYNEQFF

j_call: TRBJ1-1
v_call: TRBV19
d_call: NA
clone_size: NA
cdr3_nt: TGTGCCAGTAGTATAGGGCGGTCCGAAGCTTTCTTT
cdr3_aa: CASSIGRSEAFF

j_call: TRBJ1-2
v_call: TRBV5-8
d_call: NA
clone_size: NA
cdr3_nt: TGTGCCAGCAGCGTCAAATGGGGCTCGGACTATGGCTACACCTTC
cdr3_aa: CASSVKWGSDYGYTF

j_call: TRBJ1-5
v_call: TRBV20-1
d_call: NA
clone_size: NA
cdr3_nt: TGCAGTGCTAGTTTGGGGGGTAAGCCCCAGCATTTT
cdr3_aa: CSASLGGKPQHF

j_call: TRBJ2-5
v_call: TRBV24-1
d_call: TRBD1
clone_size: NA
cdr3_nt: TGTGCCACCAGTGATCGGATTAACTCCGGACAGGCAACCCAGTACTTC
cdr3_aa: CATSDRINSGQATQYF

j_call: TRBJ1-1
v_call: TRBV7-9
d_call: NA
clone_size: few
cdr3_nt: TGTGCCAGCAGCCAAACGGGGACATCTAGGGAGAACACTGAAGCTTTCTTT
cdr3_aa: CASSQTGTSRENTEAFF

j_call: TRBJ2-1
v_call: TRBV20-1
d_call: TRBD2
clone_size: few
cdr3_nt: TGCAGTGCTAGTTTACCGGGAGGAGGAAATAATGAGCAGTTCTTC
cdr3_aa: CSASLPGGGNNEQFF

j_call: TRBJ1-5
v_call: TRBV6-2/TRBV6-3
d_call: NA
clone_size: NA
cdr3_nt: TGTGCCAGCAGTTCGGGAACAGGCAATCAGCCCCAGCATTTT
cdr3_aa: CASSSGTGNQPQHF

j_call: TRBJ2-2
v_call: TRBV10-2
d_call: TRBD2
clone_size: NA
cdr3_nt: TGCGCCAGCTGCCGGACTAGCGGGAGCCCCGGGGAGCTGTTTTTT
cdr3_aa: CASCRTSGSPGELFF

j_call: TRBJ2-7
v_call: TRBV12-3/TRBV12-4
d_call: TRBD2
clone_size: NA
cdr3_nt: TGTGCCAGTAGCTTGGGACTAGCGGTCGAGCAGTACTTC
cdr3_aa: CASSLGLAVEQYF

j_call: TRBJ2-1
v_call: TRBV18
d_call: TRBD1
clone_size: NA
cdr3_nt: TGTGCCAGCTCACCACCCGCGCAGGGGGCGTCGCGAGGACCCTACAATGAGCAGTTCTTC
cdr3_aa: CASSPPAQGASRGPYNEQFF

j_call: TRBJ2-7
v_call: TRBV5-1
d_call: TRBD2
clone_size: NA
cdr3_nt: TGCGCCAGCAGCTTGGAACCGGGACTAAGGTACGAGCAGTACTTC
cdr3_aa: CASSLEPGLRYEQYF

j_call: TRBJ2-3
v_call: TRBV9
d_call: NA
clone_size: NA
cdr3_nt: TGTGCCAGCAGCGTAGGGATAGCGGATGGGATCACAGATACGCAGTATTTT
cdr3_aa: CASSVGIADGITDTQYF

j_call: TRBJ2-2
v_call: TRBV27
d_call: NA
clone_size: NA
cdr3_nt: TGTGCCAGCAAAAACGACAGGAACACCGGGGAGCTGTTTTTT
cdr3_aa: CASKNDRNTGELFF

j_call: TRBJ2-4
v_call: TRBV12-3/TRBV12-4
d_call: NA
clone_size: NA
cdr3_nt: TGTGCCAGCAGTTCACGGGAGCCCAACATTCAGTACTTC
cdr3_aa: CASSSREPNIQYF

j_call: TRBJ1-2
v_call: TRBV6-2/TRBV6-3
d_call: NA
clone_size: NA
cdr3_nt: TGTGCCACCAGTCGAGGGCTGACAAGTGGCTACACCTTC
cdr3_aa: CATSRGLTSGYTF

j_call: TRBJ1-4
v_call: TRBV18
d_call: TRBD1
clone_size: NA
cdr3_nt: TGTGCCAGCTCACCAGGCCGACAGGGGGCGAGCGAAAAACTGTTTTTT
cdr3_aa: CASSPGRQGASEKLFF

j_call: TRBJ1-1
v_call: TRBV5-4
d_call: NA
clone_size: once
cdr3_nt: TGTGCCAGCAGCCTTGGACTGCCGAACACTGAAGCTTTCTTT
cdr3_aa: CASSLGLPNTEAFF

j_call: TRBJ2-7
v_call: TRBV18
d_call: TRBD2
clone_size: NA
cdr3_nt: TGTGCCAGCTCACGACCAGGTGAGTTAGCGGGGAACTACGAGCAGTACTTC
cdr3_aa: CASSRPGELAGNYEQYF

j_call: TRBJ2-7
v_call: TRBV3-1/TRBV3-2
d_call: TRBD2
clone_size: NA
cdr3_nt: TGTGCCAGCAGCCAGAGCCAGAGCGGGAGGATCAACGAGCAGTACTTC
cdr3_aa: CASSQSQSGRINEQYF

j_call: TRBJ1-1
v_call: TRBV6-2/TRBV6-3
d_call: TRBD1
clone_size: NA
cdr3_nt: TGTGCCAGCAGCCCTGGACAGGGGACTTTGCGTGGCACTGAAGCTTTCTTT
cdr3_aa: CASSPGQGTLRGTEAFF

j_call: TRBJ1-5
v_call: TRBV28
d_call: NA
clone_size: NA
cdr3_nt: TGTGCCAGCAGTTTACAGGGCGGGGACGTTAAGCCCCAGCATTTT
cdr3_aa: CASSLQGGDVKPQHF

j_call: TRBJ2-7
v_call: TRBV19
d_call: TRBD1
clone_size: NA
cdr3_nt: TGTGCCAGTAGTAGGACAGGGGGTACCTACGAGCAGTACTTC
cdr3_aa: CASSRTGGTYEQYF

j_call: TRBJ1-1
v_call: TRBV19
d_call: NA
clone_size: NA
cdr3_nt: TGTGCCAGTAGCCCTATCACCCTGAACACTGAAGCTTTCTTT
cdr3_aa: CASSPITLNTEAFF

j_call: TRBJ1-1
v_call: TRBV21-1
d_call: NA
clone_size: NA
cdr3_nt: TGTGCCAGCAGCAACTCGGGTCAAAAGGATGAAGCTTTCTTT
cdr3_aa: CASSNSGQKDEAFF

j_call: TRBJ2-5
v_call: TRBV3-1/TRBV3-2
d_call: NA
clone_size: NA
cdr3_nt: TGTGCCAGCAGCCAAGATCTCGGGACCCAGTACTTC
cdr3_aa: CASSQDLGTQYF

j_call: TRBJ1-5
v_call: TRBV28
d_call: NA
clone_size: NA
cdr3_nt: TGTGCCAGCACTAGGGACACGGTCAATCAGCCCCAGCATTTT
cdr3_aa: CASTRDTVNQPQHF

j_call: TRBJ1-1
v_call: TRBV29-1
d_call: TRBD1
clone_size: NA
cdr3_nt: TGCAGCGCACGAAACAGGGGGCATCGGACTGAAGCTTTCTTT
cdr3_aa: CSARNRGHRTEAFF

j_call: TRBJ2-1
v_call: TRBV10-2
d_call: TRBD2
clone_size: NA
cdr3_nt: TGCGCCAGCAGTTACCTAGCGGGAGGTGAGCAGTTCTTC
cdr3_aa: CASSYLAGGEQFF

j_call: TRBJ1-1
v_call: TRBV28
d_call: NA
clone_size: NA
cdr3_nt: TGTGCCAGCAGTTTACCTCAGGGAAGCACTGAAGCTTTCTTT
cdr3_aa: CASSLPQGSTEAFF

j_call: TRBJ1-2
v_call: TRBV28
d_call: NA
clone_size: NA
cdr3_nt: TGTGCCAGCAGTTTAAATCAGGGGTATGGCTACACCTTC
cdr3_aa: CASSLNQGYGYTF